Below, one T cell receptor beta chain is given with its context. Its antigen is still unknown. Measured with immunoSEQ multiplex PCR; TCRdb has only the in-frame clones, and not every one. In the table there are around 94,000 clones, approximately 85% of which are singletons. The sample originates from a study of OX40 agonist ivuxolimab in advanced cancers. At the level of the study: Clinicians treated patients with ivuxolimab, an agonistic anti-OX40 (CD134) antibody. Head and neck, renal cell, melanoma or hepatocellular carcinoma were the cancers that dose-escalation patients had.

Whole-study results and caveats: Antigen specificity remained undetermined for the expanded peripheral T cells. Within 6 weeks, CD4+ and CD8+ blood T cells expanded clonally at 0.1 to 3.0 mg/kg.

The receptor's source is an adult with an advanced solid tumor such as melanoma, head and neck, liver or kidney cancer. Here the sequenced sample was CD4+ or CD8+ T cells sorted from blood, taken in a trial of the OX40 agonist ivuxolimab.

CDR3 protein: CASSERVGMNTEAFF. As DNA, the CDR3 is TGTGCCAGCAGTGAACGTGTCGGGATGAACACTGAAGCTTTCTTT. The V gene is TRBV2, the J gene TRBJ1-1; D unclear. This CDR3 is 15 amino acids long. Per germline, CDR1 SNHLY and CDR2 FYNNEI. The V gene lost 2 bases and the J gene lost 0 bases, with 10 bases spanning the gap.